This is a list of T cell receptor beta chains from one sample in a study of Graves' ophthalmopathy and Graves' hyperthyroidism. TCRdb re-called the multiplex PCR reads through MiXCR, storing one row per CDR3 protein. The sample holds about 370,000 distinct CDR3 sequences, around 18% seen once. Input material: peripheral blood. These receptors came from a woman aged 18-29 years with Graves' ophthalmopathy. CDR3s include the opening cysteine and the closing phenylalanine or tryptophan. Fields, in order: J gene, clone size, D gene, V gene, CDR3 protein, CDR3 DNA. The D gene is left open where the match is weak. Clone sizes are given selectively: once, few, many, or a class where the clone is expanded.

j_call: TRBJ2-7
clone_size: many
d_call: TRBD1
v_call: TRBV5-1
cdr3_aa: CASRWDRGYEQYF
cdr3_nt: TGCGCCAGCAGGTGGGACAGGGGGTACGAGCAGTACTTC

j_call: TRBJ2-7
clone_size: many
d_call: TRBD1
v_call: TRBV6-4
cdr3_aa: CASSRQGDKGLGGFNEQYF
cdr3_nt: TGTGCCAGCAGTCGACAGGGGGACAAAGGGTTAGGGGGTTTCAACGAGCAGTACTTC

j_call: TRBJ2-7
clone_size: many
d_call: TRBD1
v_call: TRBV27
cdr3_aa: CASSLFDRGYEQYF
cdr3_nt: TGTGCCAGCAGTTTATTTGACAGGGGCTACGAGCAGTACTTC

j_call: TRBJ2-7
clone_size: many
d_call: .
v_call: TRBV7-2
cdr3_aa: CASSLMGRSYEQYF
cdr3_nt: TGTGCCAGCAGCTTAATGGGGAGATCCTACGAGCAGTACTTC

j_call: TRBJ2-7
clone_size: many
d_call: .
v_call: TRBV11-2
cdr3_aa: CASSFEETDYEQYF
cdr3_nt: TGTGCCAGCAGCTTTGAGGAGACTGACTACGAGCAGTACTTC

j_call: TRBJ2-7
clone_size: many
d_call: TRBD1
v_call: TRBV7-2
cdr3_aa: CASSLGTGGEQYF
cdr3_nt: TGTGCCAGCAGCTTAGGGACAGGGGGCGAGCAGTACTTC

j_call: TRBJ2-5
clone_size: many
d_call: .
v_call: TRBV6-2/TRBV6-3
cdr3_aa: CASSYGPTALGTQETQYF
cdr3_nt: TGTGCCAGCAGTTACGGGCCCACCGCACTAGGAACCCAAGAGACCCAGTACTTC

j_call: TRBJ2-5
clone_size: .
d_call: TRBD2
v_call: TRBV30
cdr3_aa: CAWDSGSLETQYF
cdr3_nt: TGTGCCTGGGACAGCGGGAGCTTGGAGACCCAGTACTTC

j_call: TRBJ2-7
clone_size: many
d_call: TRBD2
v_call: TRBV7-8
cdr3_aa: CASSLTTTSGITYEQYF
cdr3_nt: TGTGCCAGCAGCTTAACCACGACTAGCGGTATTACCTACGAGCAGTACTTC

j_call: TRBJ1-5
clone_size: many
d_call: .
v_call: TRBV28
cdr3_aa: CAGGGADSNQPQHF
cdr3_nt: TGTGCCGGAGGGGGGGCAGATAGCAATCAGCCCCAGCATTTT

j_call: TRBJ2-6
clone_size: many
d_call: .
v_call: TRBV11-3
cdr3_aa: CASSWTGGGTSGANVLTF
cdr3_nt: TGTGCCAGCAGCTGGACCGGGGGCGGAACTTCTGGGGCCAACGTCCTGACTTTC

j_call: TRBJ1-1
clone_size: many
d_call: .
v_call: TRBV7-9
cdr3_aa: CASSLLAENTEAFF
cdr3_nt: TGTGCCAGCAGCTTATTGGCGGAGAACACTGAAGCTTTCTTT

j_call: TRBJ2-7
clone_size: .
d_call: .
v_call: TRBV29-1
cdr3_aa: CSVIRTESYEQYF
cdr3_nt: TGCAGCGTCATTCGGACAGAATCCTACGAGCAGTACTTC

j_call: TRBJ2-7
clone_size: many
d_call: TRBD1
v_call: TRBV6-2/TRBV6-3
cdr3_aa: CASSGQGGGEQYF
cdr3_nt: TGTGCCAGCAGCGGACAGGGTGGCGGCGAGCAGTACTTC

j_call: TRBJ1-1
clone_size: many
d_call: .
v_call: TRBV5-1
cdr3_aa: CASSTNWNTEAFF
cdr3_nt: TGCGCCAGCAGTACCAACTGGAACACTGAAGCTTTCTTT

j_call: TRBJ2-7
clone_size: many
d_call: .
v_call: TRBV5-6
cdr3_aa: CASSPIDSFYEQYF
cdr3_nt: TGTGCCAGCAGCCCTATCGACAGTTTTTACGAGCAGTACTTC

j_call: TRBJ1-1
clone_size: many
d_call: TRBD1
v_call: TRBV12-3/TRBV12-4
cdr3_aa: CASSLQGVTEAFF
cdr3_nt: TGTGCCAGCAGCCTACAGGGGGTCACTGAAGCTTTCTTT

j_call: TRBJ1-1
clone_size: many
d_call: .
v_call: TRBV7-2
cdr3_aa: CASSLKPGPEAFF
cdr3_nt: TGTGCCAGCAGCTTAAAACCAGGGCCTGAAGCTTTCTTT

j_call: TRBJ2-7
clone_size: .
d_call: .
v_call: TRBV7-2
cdr3_aa: CASSSNRDSYEQYF
cdr3_nt: TGTGCCAGCAGTTCTAACCGGGACTCCTACGAGCAGTACTTC

j_call: TRBJ1-2
clone_size: many
d_call: TRBD1
v_call: TRBV5-1
cdr3_aa: CASSSGQGTNYGYTF
cdr3_nt: TGCGCCAGCAGCTCGGGACAGGGGACAAACTATGGCTACACCTTC

j_call: TRBJ2-2
clone_size: .
d_call: TRBD2
v_call: TRBV29-1
cdr3_aa: CSVGRSGSGNTGELFF
cdr3_nt: TGCAGCGTTGGCAGAAGCGGGAGCGGAAACACCGGGGAGCTGTTTTTT

j_call: TRBJ2-7
clone_size: many
d_call: .
v_call: TRBV7-9
cdr3_aa: CASSLGQAAYEQYF
cdr3_nt: TGTGCCAGCAGCTTAGGCCAGGCAGCCTACGAGCAGTACTTC

j_call: TRBJ1-5
clone_size: many
d_call: .
v_call: TRBV20-1
cdr3_aa: CSARDRRRGSNQPQHF
cdr3_nt: TGCAGTGCTAGAGATCGGAGAAGGGGAAGCAATCAGCCCCAGCATTTT

j_call: TRBJ2-5
clone_size: many
d_call: .
v_call: TRBV4-3
cdr3_aa: CASSQVHSQETQYF
cdr3_nt: TGCGCCAGCAGCCAAGTTCACAGCCAAGAGACCCAGTACTTC

j_call: TRBJ1-2
clone_size: few
d_call: TRBD1
v_call: TRBV10-3
cdr3_aa: CAINRDRTNYGYTF
cdr3_nt: TGTGCCATCAATAGGGACAGAACTAACTATGGCTACACCTTC

j_call: TRBJ1-1
clone_size: many
d_call: .
v_call: TRBV2
cdr3_aa: CASRLMGVNRAEAFF
cdr3_nt: TGTGCCAGCAGGCTCATGGGTGTCAACAGGGCTGAAGCTTTCTTT

j_call: TRBJ1-1
clone_size: .
d_call: .
v_call: TRBV2
cdr3_aa: CASKGPPGGAEAFF
cdr3_nt: TGTGCCAGCAAGGGGCCACCAGGAGGGGCTGAAGCTTTCTTT

j_call: TRBJ2-5
clone_size: many
d_call: TRBD2
v_call: TRBV4-3
cdr3_aa: CASSQDRLAGVETQYF
cdr3_nt: TGCGCCAGCAGCCAAGACCGACTAGCGGGAGTTGAGACCCAGTACTTC

j_call: TRBJ1-2
clone_size: many
d_call: .
v_call: TRBV30
cdr3_aa: CAWSVRTREIYGYTF
cdr3_nt: TGTGCCTGGAGTGTACGAACCCGAGAGATCTATGGCTACACCTTC

j_call: TRBJ2-7
clone_size: many
d_call: .
v_call: TRBV27
cdr3_aa: CASSQLNGNEQYF
cdr3_nt: TGTGCCAGCAGCCAATTAAATGGGAACGAGCAGTACTTC

j_call: TRBJ1-5
clone_size: many
d_call: .
v_call: TRBV5-6
cdr3_aa: CASRQRGGNQPQHF
cdr3_nt: TGTGCCAGCAGGCAGCGGGGTGGTAATCAGCCCCAGCATTTT

j_call: TRBJ2-7
clone_size: many
d_call: .
v_call: TRBV28
cdr3_aa: CASHRWATGSYEQYF
cdr3_nt: TGTGCCAGTCACCGGTGGGCTACTGGCTCCTACGAGCAGTACTTC

j_call: TRBJ1-5
clone_size: many
d_call: TRBD1
v_call: TRBV6-2/TRBV6-3
cdr3_aa: CATRDGRTGNQPQHF
cdr3_nt: TGTGCCACCAGGGATGGTCGGACAGGGAATCAGCCCCAGCATTTT

j_call: TRBJ1-1
clone_size: few
d_call: .
v_call: TRBV28
cdr3_aa: CASSLMVQLTEAFF
cdr3_nt: TGTGCCAGCAGTTTAATGGTCCAGCTCACTGAAGCTTTCTTT

j_call: TRBJ2-7
clone_size: many
d_call: .
v_call: TRBV2
cdr3_aa: CASSEGVRIYEQYF
cdr3_nt: TGTGCCAGCAGTGAGGGCGTCCGTATCTACGAGCAGTACTTC

j_call: TRBJ2-5
clone_size: once
d_call: .
v_call: TRBV6-1
cdr3_aa: CASPGRVAQETQYF
cdr3_nt: TGTGCCAGCCCCGGGCGAGTCGCCCAAGAGACCCAGTACTTC

j_call: TRBJ2-7
clone_size: many
d_call: .
v_call: TRBV19
cdr3_aa: CASSPGRDSQYF
cdr3_nt: TGTGCCAGTAGCCCAGGTCGGGACTCGCAGTACTTC

j_call: TRBJ2-2
clone_size: many
d_call: TRBD1
v_call: TRBV29-1
cdr3_aa: CSVGRTGGKGELFF
cdr3_nt: TGCAGCGTTGGGAGGACAGGGGGCAAGGGGGAGCTGTTTTTT

j_call: TRBJ2-2
clone_size: .
d_call: TRBD2
v_call: TRBV12-3/TRBV12-4
cdr3_aa: CASRTKLGLAGTGELFF
cdr3_nt: TGTGCCAGCAGGACCAAACTGGGACTAGCGGGAACCGGGGAGCTGTTTTTT

j_call: TRBJ1-1
clone_size: many
d_call: .
v_call: TRBV12-3/TRBV12-4
cdr3_aa: CAGSRAGLNTEAFF
cdr3_nt: TGTGCCGGCAGCCGGGCGGGATTGAACACTGAAGCTTTCTTT

j_call: TRBJ1-5
clone_size: many
d_call: TRBD1
v_call: TRBV2
cdr3_aa: CASSALGQISNQPQHF
cdr3_nt: TGTGCCAGCAGTGCCCTGGGACAGATTAGCAATCAGCCCCAGCATTTT